Sequencing of this TCR beta chain was carried out in a study of beta chain features in type 1 diabetes. Study details: The patient and healthy donor groups were comparable for age, gender and cell yields.

As for this clone: What it binds is not known. The sample holds other DNA sequences that translate to the same CDR3.

This CDR3 is 16 amino acids long. Per the germline V gene, CDR1 is SGHTA and CDR2 is FQGNSA. V lost 1 base, J lost 0 bases, and 11 bases lay in between. General study points: In the patient group, naive, central memory and Treg TCRB repertoires seemed more alike than in the healthy donor group.

Every bit of the isolated RNA underwent reverse transcription, so sequencing read expressed TCRB transcripts. Some clones are missing from TCRdb's copy, which holds only in-frame ones; the method was immunoSEQ multiplex PCR. Of over 700,000 clones in the sample, about a sixth are singletons; the top ten hold about 0.02%. The receptor's source is a woman between 18 and 29 years old in good health. V is TRBV7-2 and J is TRBJ2-3, with D tentatively TRBD2 (5 bases). Sequencing was done on a sample of naive CD4+ T cells from blood. CDR3 region: CASSLVAGGSTDTQYF. The CDR3 nucleotides are TGTGCCAGCAGCTTAGTTGCTGGCGGGAGCACAGATACGCAGTATTTT.